This T cell receptor (beta chain) was recorded in a study of prognosis after radiotherapy for stage I lung cancer. Study-level background: Tumor type comprised squamous cell carcinoma in about 7 patients and adenocarcinoma in under 15.

TCR beta CDR3 was amplified from genomic DNA by two-round multiplex PCR. Primers (each specific to one TRBV or TRBJ gene) were used in first-round PCR. TCRdb fed the multiplex PCR reads into MiXCR, producing one record per CDR3 protein. The sample shows some 36,000 distinct CDR3 sequences, 24% of them seen only once. As to this clonotype: One end of the junction fails to match germline, which may point to a read error.

Germline V CDR1 and CDR2: MRHNA, SNTAGT. The CDR3 is made up of 14 amino acids. V usage is TRBV6-4 and J usage is TRBJ2-6, with D possibly matching TRBD1 (5 bases). This sample comprised PBMCs, obtained before or after stereotactic body radiation therapy (not recorded which). The sequence came from a donor of 50 years or more with non-small cell lung cancer. This chain's CDR3 is CASRRSSGANVMTF. DNA for the CDR3: TGTGCCAGCAGACGAAGCTCTGGGGCCAACGTCATGACTTTC.